The sequence of this T cell receptor beta chain was determined in a study of blood T cell repertoires in COVID-19. Looking at the study overall: Spain, Italy and the United States supplied samples that represented acute and convalescent COVID-19. The cDNA or gDNA used as material had been derived from T cells, B-cell-depleted T cells, or PBMCs.

Original processing notes: Estimation of nucleated cell counts relied on the amplification of reference gene primers. Assay: immunoSEQ multiplex PCR; the TCRdb copy retains only in-frame clones and omits some. That table supplies the V and J calls and clone size; D and trimming were determined from the DNA. The sample shows approximately 91,000 clones, 70% to 90% of them seen only once. The clonotype comes from a man in his 70s with acute or convalescent COVID-19. Sample: peripheral blood.

The CDR3 DNA reads as TGCGCCAGCAGCTACACAGGGGACTCTGAAGCTTTCTTT. Residues: CASSYTGDSEAFF. V gene TRBV5-1 combines with J gene TRBJ1-1; 7 nucleotides agree with TRBD1. V lost 3 bases to trimming and J lost 6 bases; unmatched junction nucleotides: 5. This CDR3 is built from 13 residues. Germline loops: CDR1 SGHRS, CDR2 YFSETQ.